The entry below gives a single T cell receptor beta chain sequence along with its context. Its antigen is still unknown. CDR1 SGHTA and CDR2 FQGTGA come from the germline V gene. This CDR3 spans 13 amino acids. Trimming cost V 3 bases and J 4 bases; bases outside gene matches: 1. Method: immunoSEQ multiplex PCR; TCRdb's copy keeps in-frame clones and lacks some. Of about 160,000 clones listed, 95% to 97% were seen once; the top ten hold 0.8% to 1%. This record comes from a study of cytomegalovirus exposure and HLA in healthy donors. General observations from the study: 164 TCR beta chains were listed as cytomegalovirus-associated. Diagnosis of cytomegalovirus status made by the classifier reportedly showed high specificity and sensitivity. The dataset shows that most TCR sequences were rare, while some public TCRs occurred in many donors.

The donors were part of the roughly 120-subject validation cohort, which stood apart from the roughly 670-subject first cohort. Material: PBMCs. The V gene is TRBV7-3, the J gene TRBJ2-5, with TRBD2 matching over 8 bases. The clonotype comes from a woman aged 18 to 35 in good health and CMV-seronegative. CDR3 DNA sequence: TGTGCCAGCAGCTTTACTAGCGGAGAGACCCAGTACTTC. Its protein is CASSFTSGETQYF.